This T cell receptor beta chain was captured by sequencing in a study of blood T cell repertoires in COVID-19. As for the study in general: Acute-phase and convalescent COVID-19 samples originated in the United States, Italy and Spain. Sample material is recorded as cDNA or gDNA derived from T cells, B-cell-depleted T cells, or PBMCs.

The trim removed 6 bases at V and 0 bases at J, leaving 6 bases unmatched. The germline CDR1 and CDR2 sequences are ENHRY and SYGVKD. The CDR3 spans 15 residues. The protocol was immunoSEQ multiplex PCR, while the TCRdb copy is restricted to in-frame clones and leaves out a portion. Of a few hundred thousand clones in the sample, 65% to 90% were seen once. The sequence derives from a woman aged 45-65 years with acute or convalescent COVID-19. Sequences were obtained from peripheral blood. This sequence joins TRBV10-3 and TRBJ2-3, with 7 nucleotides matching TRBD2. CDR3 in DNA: TGTGCCATCAGGGCTATGGGAGGGAGCACAGATACGCAGTATTTT. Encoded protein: CAIRAMGGSTDTQYF.